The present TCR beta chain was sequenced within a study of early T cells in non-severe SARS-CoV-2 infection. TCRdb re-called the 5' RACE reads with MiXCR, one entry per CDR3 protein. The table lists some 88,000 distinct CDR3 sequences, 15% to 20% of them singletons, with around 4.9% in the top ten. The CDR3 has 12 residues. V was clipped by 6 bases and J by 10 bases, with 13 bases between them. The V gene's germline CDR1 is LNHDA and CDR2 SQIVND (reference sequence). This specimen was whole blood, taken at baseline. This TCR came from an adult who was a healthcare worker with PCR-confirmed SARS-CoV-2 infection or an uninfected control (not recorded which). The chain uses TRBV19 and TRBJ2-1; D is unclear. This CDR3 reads CASSMGSREQFF. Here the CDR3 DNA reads TGTGCCAGTAGCATGGGGTCACGGGAGCAGTTCTTC.